This entry features one TCR beta chain sequence. Clones were sequenced by immunoSEQ multiplex PCR, and TCRdb holds only the in-frame ones, with some missing. The sample consists of 70,000 to 80,000 clones, around 81% of them appearing once. Time point indicated: pretreatment peripheral blood. Samples were collected from each patient before treatment and during treatment. Each patient gave between 1 and 8 of them in total. This CDR3 has 14 residues. The V and J ends lost 9 bases and 2 bases respectively, with 15 bases between them. Germline CDR1 is MNHNS and CDR2 is SASEGT. This specimen belongs to a study of PD-L1 blockade in urothelial cancer.

The chain has TRBV6-1 and TRBJ2-3; D perhaps matches TRBD1 (6 bases). Sequencing was performed on PBMCs, taken around atezolizumab (anti-PD-L1) treatment. This TCR derives from a man between 40 and 49 years old with urothelial cancer. The CDR3 protein is CASFPGTHTDTQYF. The CDR3 DNA sequence: TGTGCCAGTTTCCCCGGGACACACACAGATACGCAGTATTTT.